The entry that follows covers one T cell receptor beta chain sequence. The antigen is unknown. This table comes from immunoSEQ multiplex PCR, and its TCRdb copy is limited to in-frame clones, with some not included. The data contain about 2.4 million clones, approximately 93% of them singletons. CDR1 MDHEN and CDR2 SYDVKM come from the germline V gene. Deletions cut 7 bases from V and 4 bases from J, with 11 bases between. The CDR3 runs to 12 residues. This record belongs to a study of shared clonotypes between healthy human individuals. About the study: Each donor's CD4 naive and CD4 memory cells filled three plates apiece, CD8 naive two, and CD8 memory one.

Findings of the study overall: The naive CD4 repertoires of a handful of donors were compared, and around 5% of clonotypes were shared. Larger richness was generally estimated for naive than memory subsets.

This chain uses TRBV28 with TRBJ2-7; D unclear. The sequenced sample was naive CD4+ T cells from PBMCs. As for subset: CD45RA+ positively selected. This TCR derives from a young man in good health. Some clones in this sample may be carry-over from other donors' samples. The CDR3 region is CASTSQSYEQYF. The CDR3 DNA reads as TGTGCCAGCACCAGTCAGTCGTACGAGCAGTACTTC.